The rows below give T cell receptor beta chains drawn from one sample of a study of identical twins. TCRdb analysed the 5' RACE reads with MiXCR anew, one entry per CDR3 protein. The sample contains 450,000 or so distinct CDR3 sequences, about 13% of which appear only once. This same sample was also part of a study on yellow fever vaccine responses in identical twins.

Sequencing was done on a sample of CD4+ T cells sorted from blood. These receptor sequences come from a young woman in good health. Each CDR3 is given with its conserved first and last residue.

v_call	j_call	cdr3_aa
TRBV9	TRBJ2-7	CASSVNSGRTNEQYF
TRBV5-4	TRBJ2-1	CASSLGRGGYYNEQFF
TRBV25-1	TRBJ2-2	CASSGLTSWGNTGELFF
TRBV20-1	TRBJ2-7	CSATFGGTGDQGEQYF
TRBV5-1	TRBJ2-5	CASSLSGGSETQYF
TRBV20-1	TRBJ2-3	CSAPRGREGTDTQYF
TRBV12-3/TRBV12-4	TRBJ2-7	CASRGGLAGVYEQYF
TRBV9	TRBJ2-5	CASRALCLHPGGLSRETQYF
TRBV28	TRBJ2-2	CASSSAGQANTGELFF
TRBV19	TRBJ2-7	CASSIGTGAYEQYF
TRBV28	TRBJ2-7	CASSFRTHEQYF
TRBV6-1	TRBJ2-1	CASRGQGAVSYNEQFF
TRBV6-5	TRBJ2-5	CASSYSVLAGVETQYF
TRBV5-1	TRBJ2-1	CASSLGGVPYNEQFF
TRBV12-3/TRBV12-4	TRBJ1-2	CASSIGQGNYGYTF
TRBV11-2	TRBJ1-1	CASSLRLDRIGTEAFF
TRBV10-3	TRBJ2-7	CAISELDEQYF
TRBV3-1	TRBJ2-1	CASSHGLAGGSSYNEQFF
TRBV2	TRBJ1-5	CASSDGPGRNQPQHF
TRBV20-1	TRBJ2-7	CSAGGLAASYEQYF
TRBV11-2	TRBJ1-6	CASSQGGQVNSPLHF
TRBV7-9	TRBJ2-2	CASTKDRVNTGELFF
TRBV20-1	TRBJ1-5	CSARAGGEGNQPQHF
TRBV6-1	TRBJ2-2	CASRTGGIVLGELFF
TRBV10-1	TRBJ2-2	CASSDRQGGTGELFF
TRBV7-2	TRBJ2-5	CASRTPGAGETQYF
TRBV6-5	TRBJ1-1	CASSYGLTKNTEAFF